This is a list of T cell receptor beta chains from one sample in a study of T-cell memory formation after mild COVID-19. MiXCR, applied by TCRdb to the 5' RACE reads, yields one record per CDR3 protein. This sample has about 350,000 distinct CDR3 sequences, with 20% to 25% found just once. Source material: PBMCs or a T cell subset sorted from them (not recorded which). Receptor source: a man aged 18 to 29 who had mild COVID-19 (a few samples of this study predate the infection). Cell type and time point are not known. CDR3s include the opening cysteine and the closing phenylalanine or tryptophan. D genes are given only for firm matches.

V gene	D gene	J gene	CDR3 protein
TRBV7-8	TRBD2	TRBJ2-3	CASSILSGGSTDTQYF
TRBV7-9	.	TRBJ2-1	CASSRWVDEQFF
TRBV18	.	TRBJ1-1	CASSPPWGGSGEAFF
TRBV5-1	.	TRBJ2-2	CASSPGMNTGELFF
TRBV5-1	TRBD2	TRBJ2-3	CASSALAGGNQDTQYF
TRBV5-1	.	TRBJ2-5	CASSVTGREETQYF
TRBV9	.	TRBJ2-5	CASSVVGSGETQYF
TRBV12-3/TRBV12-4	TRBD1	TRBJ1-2	CASSSGQGTSPNYGYTF
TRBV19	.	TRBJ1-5	CASGVVSGQPQHF
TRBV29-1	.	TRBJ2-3	CSVEELAADTQYF
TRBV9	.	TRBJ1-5	CASSPSVGVDQPQHF
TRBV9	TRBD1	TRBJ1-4	CASSAEPTGGGEKLFF
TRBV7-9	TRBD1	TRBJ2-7	CASSLVGTGPSYEQYF
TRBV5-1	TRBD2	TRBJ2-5	CASSAVGRGAGETQYF
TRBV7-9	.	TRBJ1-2	CASSLQGVHTF
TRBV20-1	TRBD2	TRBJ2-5	CSRAGGSYQETQYF
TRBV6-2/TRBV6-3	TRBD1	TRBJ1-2	CASSYTGESGYTF
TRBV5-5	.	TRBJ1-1	CASSSQGTEAFF
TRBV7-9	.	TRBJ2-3	CASRPITDTQYF
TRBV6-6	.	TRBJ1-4	CASSYGGPVEKLFF
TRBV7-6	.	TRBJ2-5	CASSLPLGGETQYF
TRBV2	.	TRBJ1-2	CASSEGQKANYGYTF
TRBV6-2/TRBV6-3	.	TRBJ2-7	CASSYLDRAEQYF
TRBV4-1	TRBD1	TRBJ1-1	CASSPLTGRITEAFF
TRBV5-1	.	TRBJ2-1	CASSLETGNEQFF
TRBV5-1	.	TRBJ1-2	CASSLNIHSNYGYTF
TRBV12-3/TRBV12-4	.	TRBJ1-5	CASSLGGWGNQPQHF
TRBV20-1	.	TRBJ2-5	CSARDLRETQYF
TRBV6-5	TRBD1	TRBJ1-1	CASTDTGDNTEAFF
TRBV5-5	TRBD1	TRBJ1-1	CASSSGDRGLLNTEAFF
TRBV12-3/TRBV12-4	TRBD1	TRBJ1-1	CASTQGGREAFF
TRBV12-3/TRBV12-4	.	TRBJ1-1	CASSFSPNTEAFF
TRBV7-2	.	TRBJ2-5	CASTLDRQETQYF
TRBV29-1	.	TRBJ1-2	CSVLVGGDYGYTF
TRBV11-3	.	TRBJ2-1	CASSLFSASSYNEQFF
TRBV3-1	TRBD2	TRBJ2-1	CASSSLAGGGEQFF
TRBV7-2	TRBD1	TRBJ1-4	CASSLTGATNEKLFF
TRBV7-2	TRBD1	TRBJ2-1	CASSLDRVYEQFF
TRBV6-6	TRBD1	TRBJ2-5	CASSPTGGIKTQYF
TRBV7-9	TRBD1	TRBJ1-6	CASSPMVGTGTSPLHF
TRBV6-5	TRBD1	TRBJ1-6	CATSPLGQDWNSPLHF
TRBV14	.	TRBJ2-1	CASSQYGEGDAYNEQFF
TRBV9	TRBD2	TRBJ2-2	CASSVELAGVRELFF
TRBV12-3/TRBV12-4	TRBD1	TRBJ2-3	CASRGQITDTQYF
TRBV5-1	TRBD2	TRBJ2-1	CASSLRTSGVYNEQFF